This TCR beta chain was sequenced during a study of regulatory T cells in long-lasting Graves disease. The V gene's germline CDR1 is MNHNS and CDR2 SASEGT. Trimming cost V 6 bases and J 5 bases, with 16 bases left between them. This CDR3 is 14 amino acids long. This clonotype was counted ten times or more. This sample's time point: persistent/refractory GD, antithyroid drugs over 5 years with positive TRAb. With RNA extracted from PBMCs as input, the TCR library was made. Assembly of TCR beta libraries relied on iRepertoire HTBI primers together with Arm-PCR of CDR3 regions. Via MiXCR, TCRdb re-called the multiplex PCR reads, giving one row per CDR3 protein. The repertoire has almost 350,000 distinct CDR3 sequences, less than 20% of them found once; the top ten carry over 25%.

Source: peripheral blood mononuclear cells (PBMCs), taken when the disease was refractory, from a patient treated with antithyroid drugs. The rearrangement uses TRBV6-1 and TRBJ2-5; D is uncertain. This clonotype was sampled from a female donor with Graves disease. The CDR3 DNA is TGTGCCAGCAGACCTCCAGGCCACCGGGAGACCCAGTACTTC. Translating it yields CASRPPGHRETQYF.